This is a list of T cell receptor beta chains from one sample in a study of blood T cell repertoires in COVID-19. Profiling relied on immunoSEQ multiplex PCR, and the TCRdb table lists in-frame clones only, not all of them. In the table there are roughly 62,000 clones, more than 85% of which are singletons. Sequenced material: peripheral blood. These receptors came from a man between 65 and 85 years old with acute or convalescent COVID-19. The CDR3 runs from the conserved cysteine through the conserved F or W. The order of the fields is V gene, D gene, clone size, J gene, CDR3 DNA, CDR3 protein. The D gene is left open where the match is weak. Not every row has a clone size; where given, it reads once, few, many or a size class.

v_gene: TRBV5-1
d_gene: NA
abundance: NA
j_gene: TRBJ2-7
CDR3nt: TGCGCCAGCAGCTTGTTAGGGGGGGACTACGAGCAGTACTTC
CDR3aa: CASSLLGGDYEQYF

v_gene: TRBV10-3
d_gene: NA
abundance: NA
j_gene: TRBJ2-5
CDR3nt: TGTGCCATCGCACGACCGGGGGAGACCCAGTACTTC
CDR3aa: CAIARPGETQYF

v_gene: TRBV11-2
d_gene: NA
abundance: NA
j_gene: TRBJ2-5
CDR3nt: TGTGCCAGCAGCTTAATCCTACCACCGGGGGAGACCCAGTACTTC
CDR3aa: CASSLILPPGETQYF

v_gene: TRBV3-1/TRBV3-2
d_gene: NA
abundance: NA
j_gene: TRBJ1-1
CDR3nt: TGTGCCAGCAGCCTAGAGGGGGGAGGACTGAAAGCTTTCTTT
CDR3aa: CASSLEGGGLKAFF

v_gene: TRBV5-1
d_gene: NA
abundance: once
j_gene: TRBJ2-7
CDR3nt: TGCGCCAGCAGCAAGAACACAGGTTATTCCTACGAGCAGTACTTC
CDR3aa: CASSKNTGYSYEQYF

v_gene: TRBV4-1
d_gene: NA
abundance: NA
j_gene: TRBJ1-1
CDR3nt: TGCGCCAGCAGCCAAGTGGGGGCGGTAGGGCGGAACACTGAAGCTTTCTTT
CDR3aa: CASSQVGAVGRNTEAFF

v_gene: TRBV19
d_gene: NA
abundance: NA
j_gene: TRBJ2-7
CDR3nt: TGTGCCAGTAGTATCTACGGGACTGGCTCCGAGCAGTACTTC
CDR3aa: CASSIYGTGSEQYF

v_gene: TRBV7-8
d_gene: TRBD2
abundance: NA
j_gene: TRBJ2-3
CDR3nt: TGTGCCAGCAGCCCCGGGACTAGCGGGGCAGATACGCAGTATTTT
CDR3aa: CASSPGTSGADTQYF

v_gene: TRBV23-1
d_gene: NA
abundance: NA
j_gene: TRBJ2-7
CDR3nt: TGCGCCGGCGGGGACAGTTTAACCTACGAGCAGTACTTC
CDR3aa: CAGGDSLTYEQYF

v_gene: TRBV28
d_gene: NA
abundance: once
j_gene: TRBJ2-7
CDR3nt: TGTGCCAGCAGTACGCACGGGACACGGGTCGGGGAGCAGTACTTC
CDR3aa: CASSTHGTRVGEQYF

v_gene: TRBV9
d_gene: NA
abundance: NA
j_gene: TRBJ2-5
CDR3nt: TGTGCCAGCAGCGTAGGGGGCCCGGAGACCCAGTACTTC
CDR3aa: CASSVGGPETQYF

v_gene: TRBV19
d_gene: NA
abundance: once
j_gene: TRBJ1-5
CDR3nt: TGTGCCAGTACTCCTCGGGGGGCTAGCAATCAGCCCCAGCATTTT
CDR3aa: CASTPRGASNQPQHF

v_gene: TRBV28
d_gene: NA
abundance: NA
j_gene: TRBJ1-4
CDR3nt: TGTGCCAGCAGTTTGTTAGGGGCTAATGAAAAACTGTTTTTT
CDR3aa: CASSLLGANEKLFF

v_gene: TRBV6-5
d_gene: NA
abundance: NA
j_gene: TRBJ2-5
CDR3nt: TGTGCCAGCACCCCCGGGTGGGGGGTTCAAGAGACCCAGTACTTC
CDR3aa: CASTPGWGVQETQYF

v_gene: TRBV6-4
d_gene: NA
abundance: NA
j_gene: TRBJ2-5
CDR3nt: TGTGCCAGCAGTGCCCTTGGACAAGTCGGGGAGACCCAGTACTTC
CDR3aa: CASSALGQVGETQYF

v_gene: TRBV6-6
d_gene: NA
abundance: NA
j_gene: TRBJ1-1
CDR3nt: TGTGCCAGCAGTCGCGACAGGTCGGGGCCTGAAGCTTTCTTT
CDR3aa: CASSRDRSGPEAFF

v_gene: TRBV9
d_gene: TRBD2
abundance: NA
j_gene: TRBJ2-2
CDR3nt: TGTGCCAGCAGCGTGGGGGGAGGGCCAGACACCGGGGAGCTGTTTTTT
CDR3aa: CASSVGGGPDTGELFF

v_gene: TRBV7-6
d_gene: NA
abundance: NA
j_gene: TRBJ1-3
CDR3nt: TGTGCCAGCAGCCCACCGTGGGGCGTAGGGGGAAACACCATATATTTT
CDR3aa: CASSPPWGVGGNTIYF

v_gene: TRBV19
d_gene: NA
abundance: NA
j_gene: TRBJ1-6
CDR3nt: TGTGCCAGTAGTCCACGACAGGATAATTCACCCCTCCACTTT
CDR3aa: CASSPRQDNSPLHF

v_gene: TRBV5-1
d_gene: TRBD2
abundance: NA
j_gene: TRBJ2-5
CDR3nt: TGCGCCAGCAGCTTGGCCGCGGGGGGAAGGGAGACCCAGTACTTC
CDR3aa: CASSLAAGGRETQYF

v_gene: TRBV2
d_gene: NA
abundance: NA
j_gene: TRBJ1-2
CDR3nt: TGTGCCAGCAGGGGCGGGACGGGCGACTATGGCTACACCTTC
CDR3aa: CASRGGTGDYGYTF

v_gene: TRBV18
d_gene: NA
abundance: NA
j_gene: TRBJ1-6
CDR3nt: TGTGCCAGCTCCCCAACTGAAAGAACGTCACCCCTCCACTTT
CDR3aa: CASSPTERTSPLHF

v_gene: TRBV28
d_gene: TRBD2
abundance: NA
j_gene: TRBJ2-1
CDR3nt: TGTGCCAGCAGTTTAGGTGGGAGGGTATACAATGAGCAGTTCTTC
CDR3aa: CASSLGGRVYNEQFF

v_gene: TRBV5-5
d_gene: TRBD1
abundance: NA
j_gene: TRBJ1-2
CDR3nt: TGTGCCAGCAGCTTGGGGACAGGGGCTAACTATGGCTACACCTTC
CDR3aa: CASSLGTGANYGYTF

v_gene: TRBV28
d_gene: TRBD1
abundance: once
j_gene: TRBJ2-7
CDR3nt: TGTGCCAGCGTAGGGGGACAGGTGAGCTCCTACGAGCAGTACTTC
CDR3aa: CASVGGQVSSYEQYF

v_gene: TRBV20-1
d_gene: NA
abundance: NA
j_gene: TRBJ2-4
CDR3nt: TGCAGTGCTAGTGGGGACTTGAGGGTCAAAAACATTCAGTACTTC
CDR3aa: CSASGDLRVKNIQYF

v_gene: TRBV15
d_gene: TRBD2
abundance: NA
j_gene: TRBJ2-3
CDR3nt: TGTGCCACCAGCAGATGGGAGGGACTAGCCACAGATACGCAGTATTTT
CDR3aa: CATSRWEGLATDTQYF

v_gene: TRBV9
d_gene: TRBD2
abundance: NA
j_gene: TRBJ2-1
CDR3nt: TGTGCCAGTCAGCGGGGATCCTACAATGAGCAGTTCTTC
CDR3aa: CASQRGSYNEQFF

v_gene: TRBV6-2/TRBV6-3
d_gene: TRBD1
abundance: few
j_gene: TRBJ2-7
CDR3nt: TGTGCCAGCAGCTACTCTCGGGACAGGGGGCGACAAGCCTACGAGCAGTACTTC
CDR3aa: CASSYSRDRGRQAYEQYF

v_gene: TRBV9
d_gene: TRBD1
abundance: NA
j_gene: TRBJ2-5
CDR3nt: TGTGCCAGCAGCGTCGACAGGGGGCGAGAGACCCAGTACTTC
CDR3aa: CASSVDRGRETQYF

v_gene: TRBV2
d_gene: TRBD2
abundance: NA
j_gene: TRBJ2-7
CDR3nt: TGTGCCAGTGAAACTTTAGCGGGGGATACCTACGAGCAGTACTTC
CDR3aa: CASETLAGDTYEQYF

v_gene: TRBV28
d_gene: TRBD2
abundance: NA
j_gene: TRBJ2-1
CDR3nt: TGTGCCAGCAGTTTACTGAGACTAGCAACTGAGCAGTTCTTC
CDR3aa: CASSLLRLATEQFF

v_gene: TRBV28
d_gene: TRBD1
abundance: NA
j_gene: TRBJ1-4
CDR3nt: TGTGCCAGCAGTGACTCTGCGACAGGGACCGGAGAAAAACTGTTTTTT
CDR3aa: CASSDSATGTGEKLFF

v_gene: TRBV6-2/TRBV6-3
d_gene: TRBD2
abundance: NA
j_gene: TRBJ2-5
CDR3nt: TGTGCCAGCAGTTACCCTCGACTAGCGGGGGGCCAAGAGACCCAGTACTTC
CDR3aa: CASSYPRLAGGQETQYF

v_gene: TRBV19
d_gene: NA
abundance: few
j_gene: TRBJ2-2
CDR3nt: TGTGCCAGTAGTTATACCGGGGAGCTGTTTTTT
CDR3aa: CASSYTGELFF

v_gene: TRBV15
d_gene: TRBD2
abundance: once
j_gene: TRBJ2-7
CDR3nt: TGTGCCACCAGCAGAGTCACGACTAGCGGTACCTACGAGCAGTACTTC
CDR3aa: CATSRVTTSGTYEQYF

v_gene: TRBV6-5
d_gene: TRBD1
abundance: NA
j_gene: TRBJ1-1
CDR3nt: TGTGCCAGCAGTTACGAGCCGGGACAGGTTAACACTGAAGCTTTCTTT
CDR3aa: CASSYEPGQVNTEAFF

v_gene: TRBV7-2
d_gene: TRBD1
abundance: NA
j_gene: TRBJ1-5
CDR3nt: TGTGCCAGCAGCTTCCCCTACCGGGACAGGGTGCAGCCCCAGCATTTT
CDR3aa: CASSFPYRDRVQPQHF

v_gene: TRBV18
d_gene: TRBD1
abundance: NA
j_gene: TRBJ2-7
CDR3nt: TGTGCCAGCTCACCAGAGGACAGGTTGGATACCTACGAGCAGTACTTC
CDR3aa: CASSPEDRLDTYEQYF

v_gene: TRBV7-9
d_gene: NA
abundance: few
j_gene: TRBJ2-3
CDR3nt: TGTGCCAGCAGCCCGTTGGGACATTCAGATACGCAGTATTTT
CDR3aa: CASSPLGHSDTQYF

v_gene: TRBV24-1
d_gene: TRBD2
abundance: NA
j_gene: TRBJ2-2
CDR3nt: TGTGCCACCAGTGAACCCGGGACTACTTATACAAAGGCGCACACCGGGGAGCTGTTTTTT
CDR3aa: CATSEPGTTYTKAHTGELFF

v_gene: TRBV5-5
d_gene: TRBD1
abundance: NA
j_gene: TRBJ1-1
CDR3nt: TGTGCCAGCAGCAGGGGACAGGGAGGGATCACTGAAGCTTTCTTT
CDR3aa: CASSRGQGGITEAFF

v_gene: TRBV19
d_gene: TRBD2
abundance: once
j_gene: TRBJ2-7
CDR3nt: TGTGCCAGTAGCGGGACTAGCGGGAGAGTTAACGAGCAGTACTTC
CDR3aa: CASSGTSGRVNEQYF

v_gene: TRBV5-1
d_gene: NA
abundance: NA
j_gene: TRBJ1-3
CDR3nt: TGCGCCAGCAGCCGTCTCACGTTTAGCTCTGGAAACACCATATATTTT
CDR3aa: CASSRLTFSSGNTIYF

v_gene: TRBV29-1
d_gene: TRBD1
abundance: NA
j_gene: TRBJ1-2
CDR3nt: TGCAGCGTAGGGGACAGGGGGCTTTATGGCTACACCTTC
CDR3aa: CSVGDRGLYGYTF

v_gene: TRBV13
d_gene: TRBD2
abundance: NA
j_gene: TRBJ2-1
CDR3nt: TGTGCCAGCAGCTTAGGAGGAGTAGCGGGAGCCTCCTACAATGAGCAGTTCTTC
CDR3aa: CASSLGGVAGASYNEQFF

v_gene: TRBV6-5
d_gene: NA
abundance: NA
j_gene: TRBJ2-7
CDR3nt: TGTGCCAGCATCGGGGGTACCTCCTACGAGCAGTACTTC
CDR3aa: CASIGGTSYEQYF

v_gene: TRBV18
d_gene: NA
abundance: NA
j_gene: TRBJ2-7
CDR3nt: TGTGCCAGCTCAGCCTACAGGTCACCCACGACTGAGCAGTACTTC
CDR3aa: CASSAYRSPTTEQYF

v_gene: TRBV5-6
d_gene: NA
abundance: NA
j_gene: TRBJ1-5
CDR3nt: TGTGCCAGCAGCTTGGCAGGACTAGTCAATCAGCCCCAGCATTTT
CDR3aa: CASSLAGLVNQPQHF

v_gene: TRBV5-1
d_gene: TRBD1
abundance: NA
j_gene: TRBJ2-3
CDR3nt: TGCGCCAGCAGCTTGGAGGTGGGACAGGGGTTGAATACGCAGTATTTT
CDR3aa: CASSLEVGQGLNTQYF

v_gene: TRBV28
d_gene: TRBD2
abundance: NA
j_gene: TRBJ2-1
CDR3nt: TGTGCCAGCAGAATCGGGGGGCTACCGGGACTAGCTGTTGAGGAGCAGTTCTTC
CDR3aa: CASRIGGLPGLAVEEQFF

v_gene: TRBV10-3
d_gene: NA
abundance: NA
j_gene: TRBJ1-1
CDR3nt: TGTGCCATCAGTGAGTCGACGGGGGGTATAGCTTTCTTT
CDR3aa: CAISESTGGIAFF

v_gene: TRBV7-2
d_gene: TRBD2
abundance: NA
j_gene: TRBJ2-1
CDR3nt: TGTGCCAGCAGCTTAGTAGGGACTAGCGGGATGGGGAACAATGAGCAGTTCTTC
CDR3aa: CASSLVGTSGMGNNEQFF

v_gene: TRBV30
d_gene: TRBD1
abundance: NA
j_gene: TRBJ1-2
CDR3nt: TGTGCCTGCAACCAGGGGGGAGTCTACACCTTC
CDR3aa: CACNQGGVYTF

v_gene: TRBV6-5
d_gene: NA
abundance: NA
j_gene: TRBJ1-3
CDR3nt: TGTGCCAGCACCGCCGGCGGTACCTCTGGAAACACCATATATTTT
CDR3aa: CASTAGGTSGNTIYF

v_gene: TRBV2
d_gene: NA
abundance: few
j_gene: TRBJ1-6
CDR3nt: TGTGCCACCGTCCGCGAGAATAATTCACCCCTCCACTTT
CDR3aa: CATVRENNSPLHF

v_gene: TRBV27
d_gene: NA
abundance: NA
j_gene: TRBJ1-2
CDR3nt: TGTGCCAGCAGTCTTCAAAACGGCTATGGCTACACCTTC
CDR3aa: CASSLQNGYGYTF

v_gene: TRBV5-5
d_gene: NA
abundance: NA
j_gene: TRBJ1-1
CDR3nt: TGTGCCAGCAGCACTCAACAGGGAATGAACACTGAAGCTTTCTTT
CDR3aa: CASSTQQGMNTEAFF

v_gene: TRBV7-9
d_gene: TRBD1
abundance: NA
j_gene: TRBJ1-1
CDR3nt: TGTGCCAGCAGCTTACAGGGGGGAACTGAAGCTTTCTTT
CDR3aa: CASSLQGGTEAFF